One and the same sample provided the 4 T cell receptor beta chains below, sequenced in a study of shared clonotypes between healthy human individuals. Profiling relied on immunoSEQ multiplex PCR, and the TCRdb table lists in-frame clones only, not all of them. The table records a few million clones, approximately 93% of them present only once. The sample was naive CD4+ T cells from PBMCs. The subset denotes: CD45RA+ positively selected. These receptors were taken from a man aged 18 to 30 in good health. Some clones in this sample may be carry-over from other donors' samples.

The chain combines TRBV6-1 with TRBJ2-5; D is unclear. This CDR3 has 13 residues. In germline, CDR1 is MNHNS, CDR2 SASEGT. V lost 4 bases to trimming and J lost 1 base, with 7 bases between them. The CDR3 reads CASSGSFQETQYF. CDR3 nucleotide sequence: TGTGCCAGCAGTGGATCCTTCCAAGAGACCCAGTACTTC.

In its sample, this clone was seen once. The chain carries TRBV19 and TRBJ1-1; no clear D gene. This CDR3 contains 18 residues. Germline V gene sequence: CDR1 LNHDA, CDR2 SQIVND (reference sequence). V gave up 5 bases and J gave up 1 base, with 23 bases separating them. CDR3 in amino acids: CASSEWWKLSPRNTEAFF. CDR3 DNA sequence: TGTGCCAGTAGTGAATGGTGGAAATTGTCACCCAGGAACACTGAAGCTTTCTTT.

Regarding this clone: In the same sample, other DNA sequences code for this CDR3. The chain is built from TRBV11-2 and TRBJ1-5; no clear D gene. Germline V gene lookup returns CDR1 SGHAT and CDR2 FQNNGV. V was pared by 1 base and J by 4 bases, with 5 bases between. The CDR3 consists of 13 residues. CDR3 sequence: CASSLGRNQPQHF. The DNA for the CDR3 is TGTGCCAGCAGCTTAGGTAGGAATCAGCCCCAGCATTTT.

On this clone: The same CDR3 can be traced to other DNA sequences in this sample. The chain employs TRBV5-1 and TRBJ2-2; unclear D gene. The V end was cut by 5 bases, the J end by 0 bases, with 2 bases between. The germline V gene has CDR1 SGHRS and CDR2 YFSETQ. This CDR3 has 12 amino acids. The DNA for the CDR3 is TGCGCCAGCAGGGCGAACACCGGGGAGCTGTTTTTT. It translates to CASRANTGELFF.